These 13 T cell receptor beta chains originate from one sample sequenced in a study of post-analysis software for immune sequencing data (dated by TCRdb to between 2014 and 2016). General conclusions and limits of the study: Significantly higher frequencies in patients than in controls were found for several TRBV segments, including TRBV5-6, TRBV5-1 and TRBV20-1.

These receptors' antigens are unknown. The library came from PCR. Sequencing was performed on an Illumina HiSeq 2500. Unique molecular identifiers were incorporated into TCR beta cDNA libraries to reduce PCR and sequencing biases. TCRdb trimmed the raw reads at Q25, called clones with MiXCR and kept productive beta chains. Identical CDR3 proteins give one entry, which carries the most common genes and DNA. The table for this sample lists about 460,000 distinct CDR3 sequences; 45% of them were counted only once. Together, the top ten hold 9% to 14% of the sample. Sequencing was performed on blood. The receptors derive from a girl aged 5-17 years with multiple sclerosis.

This clonotype turned up a few times. The J gene is TRBJ2-1, the V gene TRBV3-1; D remains unclear. The V end was cut by 5 bases, the J end by 0 bases, with 14 bases between. CDR1 and CDR2 (germline): LGHDT, YNNKEL (reference sequence). The CDR3 length is 16 residues. The CDR3 DNA reads TGTGCCAGCAGCGAGGTACGGGTTGGCTCCTACAATGAGCAGTTCTTC. It translates to CASSEVRVGSYNEQFF.

J is TRBJ1-5 and V is TRBV5-5, with a weak D call TRBD1 (5 bases). The CDR3 has 16 residues. V was pared by 1 base and J by 6 bases, with 17 bases between. Looked up from germline, CDR1 is SGHKS and CDR2 is YYEKEE (reference sequence). The CDR3 protein is CASSLWGDSGVQPQHF. The CDR3 DNA reads TGTGCCAGCAGCTTGTGGGGGGACTCGGGGGTTCAGCCCCAGCATTTT.

The chain links TRBV6-5 to TRBJ2-2, with 9 bases aligning to TRBD2. The V segment lost 0 bases and the J segment 4 bases; nucleotides outside the gene matches: 9. Germline V gene sequence: CDR1 MNHEY, CDR2 SVGAGI. There are 18 residues in the CDR3. CDR3 sequence: CASSYSTGTSWITGELFF. The CDR3, as DNA: TGTGCCAGCAGTTACTCAACCGGGACTAGCTGGATCACCGGGGAGCTGTTTTTT.

There are a few counts of this clonotype. The chain carries TRBV7-9 and TRBJ2-1; 8 bases are a match to TRBD1. Germline CDR1 SEHNR, CDR2 FQNEAQ (reference sequence). CDR3 length: 15 residues. Trimming cost V 5 bases and J 6 bases; bases outside gene matches: 9. The CDR3 spells CASSDSLQGGNEQFF. DNA of the CDR3: TGTGCCAGCAGCGATTCACTACAGGGGGGCAATGAGCAGTTCTTC.

The DNA for the CDR3 is TGCGCCAGCAGCTTGGCCGCAGGGAAGGGAGAGACCCAGTACTTC. This sequence encodes CASSLAAGKGETQYF. The gene calls are TRBV5-1 and TRBJ2-5; D is perhaps TRBD1 (5 bases). The CDR3 is made up of 15 amino acids. Germline CDR1 and CDR2: SGHRS and YFSETQ. Trimming stripped 0 bases from V and 4 bases from J, with 13 bases between.

The V and J genes are TRBV7-9 and TRBJ2-3, with unresolved D. CDR3 length: 12 amino acids. V dropped 5 bases and J dropped 2 bases, with 5 bases sitting between them. CDR1 SEHNR and CDR2 FQNEAQ come from the germline V gene (reference sequence). The CDR3 nucleotides read TGTGCCAGCAGCCGAACCACAGATACGCAGTATTTT. The encoded protein is CASSRTTDTQYF.

J is TRBJ2-4 and V is TRBV14; D might be TRBD1 (5 bases). V shed 0 bases and J shed 9 bases, with 6 bases lying between them. Germline-derived CDR1 and CDR2 are SGHDN and FVKESK. The CDR3 extends over 12 amino acids. CDR3 in amino acids: CASSQDRVIQYF. The CDR3 DNA reads as TGTGCCAGCAGCCAAGACAGGGTCATTCAGTACTTC.

The rearrangement uses TRBV7-9 and TRBJ1-1; maybe TRBD1 (5 bases). Per the germline V gene, CDR1 is SEHNR and CDR2 is FQNEAQ (reference sequence). Trimming left V 5 bases short and J 2 bases short, with 12 bases between. CDR3 length: 14 residues. The CDR3 DNA reads as TGTGCCAGCAGCCGAGAGACAGCCAACACTGAAGCTTTCTTT. Protein: CASSRETANTEAFF.

This chain joins TRBV6-2 or TRBV6-3 and TRBJ2-7; D possibly corresponds to TRBD2 (5 bases). The V and J ends lost 2 bases and 6 bases respectively, with 17 bases between them. The CDR3 consists of 15 residues. The germline V gene encodes CDR1 MNHEY and CDR2 SVGEGT. The CDR3 reads CASSYLRGEGGEQYF. Here the CDR3 DNA reads TGTGCCAGCAGTTACCTTCGAGGCGAGGGCGGCGAGCAGTACTTC.

V is TRBV24-1 and J is TRBJ2-1; no clear D gene. The CDR3 consists of 13 residues. Looked up from germline, CDR1 is KGHDR and CDR2 is SFDVKD. Trimming removed 3 bases from V and 13 bases from J, with 15 bases in between. DNA for the CDR3: TGTGCCACCAGTGATCCCCCGGAATCTCGCCAGTTCTTC. This sequence encodes CATSDPPESRQFF.

V and J are TRBV5-1 and TRBJ2-2; D gene ambiguous. Germline V gene data show CDR1 as SGHRS and CDR2 as YFSETQ. The CDR3 runs 15 residues. Trimming removed 0 bases from V and 4 bases from J, with 10 bases in between. This CDR3 reads CASSLGRALTGELFF. The DNA for the CDR3 is TGCGCCAGCAGCTTGGGCCGGGCCCTCACCGGGGAGCTGTTTTTT.

This chain connects TRBV6-2 or TRBV6-3 to TRBJ1-5; TRBD1 matches at 8 bases. The germline CDR1 and CDR2 sequences are MNHEY and SVGEGT. This CDR3 spans 16 amino acids. V was pared by 3 bases and J by 7 bases, with 11 bases of the junction left unmatched. The CDR3 is CASSYRGRTGRQPQHF. The CDR3 coding sequence is TGTGCCAGCAGTTATCGGGGTAGGACAGGGCGGCAGCCCCAGCATTTT.

The chain carries TRBV29-1 and TRBJ2-7; 7 bases are a match to TRBD2. The germline CDR1 and CDR2 sequences are SQVTM and ANQGSEA. V shed 8 bases and J 0 bases; nucleotides not matched to a gene: 10. CDR3 length: 14 amino acids. The DNA for the CDR3 is TGCAGCACCTTTAGGGAGGGGAGCTCCTACGAGCAGTACTTC. As protein: CSTFREGSSYEQYF.